The next 16 T cell receptor beta chains were all read from a single sample in a study of blood T cell repertoires in COVID-19. The data were produced by immunoSEQ multiplex PCR, yet TCRdb's version contains in-frame clones alone and is incomplete. Of about 200,000 clones listed, 85% to 90% are singletons. The sequencing input was peripheral blood. These receptors came from a woman in her forties or fifties with COVID-19, enrolled during active disease.

The V and J genes are TRBV30 and TRBJ1-1; D remains unclear. Germline V gives CDR1 GTSNPN, CDR2 SVGIG (reference sequence). The CDR3 sequence is 12 residues long. Trimming removed 4 bases from V and 2 bases from J, with 8 bases in between. The CDR3 region has the DNA TGTGCCTGGAATCGGGGAAACACTGAAGCTTTCTTT. Translating gives CAWNRGNTEAFF.

This rearrangement joins TRBV7-2 to TRBJ2-5, with TRBD1 matching 9 bases. Germline-derived CDR1 and CDR2 are SGHTA and FQGNSA. J was trimmed by 12 bases and V by 5 bases; bases with no gene match: 10. The CDR3 is 13 amino acids. The CDR3 sequence is CASSPLGGQGEYF. In nucleotides, the CDR3 is TGTGCCAGCAGCCCACTAGGGGGACAGGGCGAGTACTTC.

The chain links TRBV7-2 to TRBJ1-5; TRBD1 might be the D (6 bases). The V and J ends lost 1 base and 9 bases respectively, with 13 bases between them. The CDR3 totals 14 residues. Germline V CDR1 and CDR2: SGHTA, FQGNSA. CDR3 residues: CASSLGQAYGPQHF. CDR3 DNA: TGTGCCAGCAGCTTAGGACAGGCTTATGGGCCCCAGCATTTT.

The chain employs TRBV10-3 and TRBJ1-2; D may be TRBD1 (5 bases). Per the germline V gene, CDR1 is ENHRY and CDR2 is SYGVKD. V was cut by 2 bases and J by 4 bases, with 14 bases left in between. The length of the CDR3 is 15 residues. The CDR3 loop reads CAISEQAGRTYGYTF. CDR3 sequence (DNA): TGTGCCATCAGTGAGCAGGCAGGGCGTACCTATGGCTACACCTTC.

A single count supports this clone. The chain combines TRBV5-6 with TRBJ1-3; D not resolved. Germline assignment: CDR1 SGHDT and CDR2 YYEEEE. CDR3 length: 15 residues. Trimming stripped 2 bases from V and 0 bases from J, with 9 bases between. In nucleotides, the CDR3 is TGTGCCAGCAGCTTACAGCAAGTCTCTGGAAACACCATATATTTT. Translated: CASSLQQVSGNTIYF.

The CDR3 sequence is CASSQGQPIYGYTF. CDR3 in DNA: TGTGCCAGCAGCCAGGGACAGCCAATCTATGGCTACACCTTC. The chain has TRBV5-6 and TRBJ1-2, with 7 nucleotides matching TRBD1. Trimming cost V 4 bases and J 4 bases; bases outside gene matches: 7. Looked up from germline, CDR1 is SGHDT and CDR2 is YYEEEE. The length of the CDR3 is 14 residues.

The chain is built from TRBV19 and TRBJ2-1; D not resolved. This CDR3 is 15 amino acids long. Germline lookup yields CDR1 LNHDA and CDR2 SQIVND (reference sequence). The ends were cut back, 6 bases at V and 4 bases at J, with 16 bases in the middle. The CDR3 here is CASSPRRSTYNEQFF. In DNA, the CDR3 is TGTGCCAGTAGCCCAAGACGGAGTACATACAATGAGCAGTTCTTC.

V gene TRBV29-1 combines with J gene TRBJ2-5; 7 nucleotides agree with TRBD1. Germline CDR1 SQVTM, CDR2 ANQGSEA. V was pared by 4 bases and J by 9 bases, with 5 bases of the junction left unmatched. The CDR3 totals 11 residues. Here the CDR3 reads CSVGQGRAQYF. The DNA for the CDR3 is TGCAGCGTTGGACAGGGCCGGGCCCAGTACTTC.

The chain is built from TRBV7-9 and TRBJ1-4; D remains ambiguous. This CDR3 contains 13 residues. Germline V gene lookup returns CDR1 SEHNR and CDR2 FQNEAQ (reference sequence). V was pared by 2 bases and J by 3 bases, with 4 bases between. The CDR3 is CASSLRANEKLFF. As DNA, the CDR3 is TGTGCCAGCAGCTTAAGAGCTAATGAAAAACTGTTTTTT.

This rearrangement joins TRBV11-3 to TRBJ2-2, with D possibly TRBD2 on 6 matching bases. CDR1 and CDR2 from the germline V gene are SGHNT and YENEEA. The CDR3 extends over 14 amino acids. Trimming pared 5 bases from V and 5 bases from J, leaving 12 bases between. CDR3 loop: CASSQVGGTGELFF. CDR3 nucleotides: TGTGCCAGCAGCCAAGTGGGGGGAACCGGGGAGCTGTTTTTT.

V usage is TRBV27 and J usage is TRBJ1-5; D is unclear. Germline V lookup: CDR1 MNHEY, CDR2 SMNVEV (reference sequence). V lost 5 bases to trimming and J lost 0 bases, with 8 bases between them. CDR3 length: 14 amino acids. DNA for the CDR3: TGTGCCAGCAGTCCCACGGTTAGCAATCAGCCCCAGCATTTT. This gives the protein CASSPTVSNQPQHF.

The gene calls are TRBV9 and TRBJ2-1, with D possibly matching TRBD2 (5 bases). The CDR3 has 15 residues. The V end was cut by 1 base, the J end by 1 base, with 9 bases between. Germline CDR1 and CDR2: SGDLS and YYNGEE. The CDR3 spells CASSVRAASYNEQFF. For the CDR3, the DNA is TGTGCCAGCAGCGTAAGAGCGGCATCCTACAATGAGCAGTTCTTC.

This clone was seen just once. The rearrangement links TRBV9 to TRBJ1-2; D is unclear. Trimming shortened V by 0 bases and J by 9 bases, and 15 bases separated the two germline ends. Germline V gene lookup returns CDR1 SGDLS and CDR2 YYNGEE. The CDR3 sequence is 14 residues long. The CDR3 DNA reads as TGTGCCAGCAGCGTAGAACGGGGAATAAGAAGCTACACCTTC. This sequence encodes CASSVERGIRSYTF.

The chain couples TRBV3-1 (or the pseudogene TRBV3-2) to TRBJ1-2; D unresolved. The CDR3 has 15 residues. Trimming cost V 1 base and J 1 base, with 10 bases left between them. Germline-derived CDR1 and CDR2 are LGHDT and YNNKEL (reference sequence). CDR3 DNA: TGTGCCAGCAGCCAAGGAGGGAGTGGTAACTATGGCTACACCTTC. It encodes CASSQGGSGNYGYTF.

The V and J genes are TRBV7-8 and TRBJ2-7; TRBD2 matches at 8 bases. The CDR3 runs 14 residues. J gave up 6 bases and V 5 bases, and 9 bases lay outside the gene matches. In germline, CDR1 is SGHVS, CDR2 FQNEAQ. This chain's CDR3 is CASSPGTRLGEQYF. CDR3 coding DNA: TGTGCCAGCAGCCCCGGGACTAGATTAGGCGAGCAGTACTTC.

The rearrangement joins TRBV5-6 to TRBJ2-4; D ambiguous. The CDR3 is 15 residues long. CDR1 and CDR2 from the germline V gene are SGHDT and YYEEEE. V was clipped by 1 base and J by 0 bases, with 8 bases between them. The CDR3 nucleotides read TGTGCCAGCAGCTTGTTCGGTGAAGCCAAAAACATTCAGTACTTC. It is translated as CASSLFGEAKNIQYF.